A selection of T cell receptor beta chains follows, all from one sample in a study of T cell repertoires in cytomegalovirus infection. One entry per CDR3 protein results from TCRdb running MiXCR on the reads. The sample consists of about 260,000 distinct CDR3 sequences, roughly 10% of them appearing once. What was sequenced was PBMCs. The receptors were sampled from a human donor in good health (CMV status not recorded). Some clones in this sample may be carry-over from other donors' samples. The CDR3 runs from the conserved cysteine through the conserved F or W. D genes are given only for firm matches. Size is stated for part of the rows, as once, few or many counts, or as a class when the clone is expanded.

DNA: TGTGCCAGCAGTGGAGTCTGGGATTCTTCCACAGATACGCAGTATTTT
CDR3: CASSGVWDSSTDTQYF
D: -
size: many
J: TRBJ2-3
V: TRBV2

DNA: TGTGCCAGCAGCTTAGCAGGGACCGGTAATTCACCCCTCCACTTT
CDR3: CASSLAGTGNSPLHF
D: -
size: many
J: TRBJ1-6
V: TRBV7-2

DNA: TGTGCCAGCAGCAAGGGGCAGGGAAGGCGCGATGGGGGCTACACCTTC
CDR3: CASSKGQGRRDGGYTF
D: -
size: many
J: TRBJ1-2
V: TRBV7-2

DNA: TGTGCCAGTATGGAATTTTCCGGGGGGCCCTTCGGTCTCCACGAGCAGTACTTC
CDR3: CASMEFSGGPFGLHEQYF
D: -
size: -
J: TRBJ2-7
V: TRBV19

DNA: TGCAGTGCTTCTCAACGGACAGGGGGGATTCGCAATGAAAAACTGTTTTTT
CDR3: CSASQRTGGIRNEKLFF
D: TRBD1
size: -
J: TRBJ1-4
V: TRBV20-1

DNA: TGTGCCAGTTCGATGGGTTTTCGCGATTTTTATAATTCACCCCTCCACTTT
CDR3: CASSMGFRDFYNSPLHF
D: -
size: many
J: TRBJ1-6
V: TRBV19

DNA: TGTGCCAGCATCCCGATCGTTGGGGCCGGGGAGCTGTTTTTT
CDR3: CASIPIVGAGELFF
D: -
size: many
J: TRBJ2-2
V: TRBV7-2

DNA: TGTGCCAGCAGCCTAAGCCTACAAGAGACCCAGTACTTC
CDR3: CASSLSLQETQYF
D: -
size: many
J: TRBJ2-5
V: TRBV7-2

DNA: TGTGCCAGCAGTTCCCGGACGGGAAAGAACACTGAAGCTTTCTTT
CDR3: CASSSRTGKNTEAFF
D: -
size: many
J: TRBJ1-1
V: TRBV12-3/TRBV12-4

DNA: TGCAGCGTTGAGGGGTGGCGAACTAGCACAGATACGCAGTATTTT
CDR3: CSVEGWRTSTDTQYF
D: -
size: many
J: TRBJ2-3
V: TRBV29-1

DNA: TGTGCCAGCAGCGCTAGACAGGGGGAGAACACTGAAGCTTTCTTT
CDR3: CASSARQGENTEAFF
D: TRBD1
size: few
J: TRBJ1-1
V: TRBV7-3

DNA: TGCAGCGTTGAAAGGTCGCGGGTCGAGAGGACAGATACGCAGTATTTT
CDR3: CSVERSRVERTDTQYF
D: -
size: many
J: TRBJ2-3
V: TRBV29-1

DNA: TGTGCCAGCAGCGGGACAGGGGTAAGCAATCAGCCCCAGCATTTT
CDR3: CASSGTGVSNQPQHF
D: TRBD1
size: many
J: TRBJ1-5
V: TRBV7-2

DNA: TGTGCCAGCAGTTATAGCGGGGGCCGACAGACGCAGTATTTT
CDR3: CASSYSGGRQTQYF
D: TRBD2
size: many
J: TRBJ2-3
V: TRBV6-2/TRBV6-3

DNA: TGTGCCAGCAGTTCCGGGGACAGGGATGGCTATGGCTACACCTTC
CDR3: CASSSGDRDGYGYTF
D: TRBD1
size: many
J: TRBJ1-2
V: TRBV28